The next 9 T cell receptor beta chains were all read from a single sample in a study of T cells in Graves' hyperthyroidism and ophthalmopathy. RNA transcripts were the template for amplifying TCR beta CDR3 regions. TCR CDR3 underwent first-round RT-PCR with the HTBI primer set. TCRdb analysed the multiplex PCR reads with MiXCR anew, one entry per CDR3 protein. Counted here are under 600,000 distinct CDR3 sequences, around 15% occurring once; the ten biggest clones make up roughly 3.5%. The sequenced sample consisted of blood. The receptors stem from a woman in her thirties or forties with Graves' ophthalmopathy.

The chain has TRBV14 and TRBJ2-6; 7 bases map to TRBD2. This CDR3 contains 19 residues. The germline V gene has CDR1 SGHDN and CDR2 FVKESK. The J segment lost 3 bases and the V segment lost 4 bases, leaving 15 bases of the junction unmatched. The CDR3 loop is CASSRVGGGPLVGANVLTF. As DNA, the CDR3 is TGTGCCAGCAGCCGCGTCGGGGGAGGGCCCCTGGTTGGGGCCAACGTCCTGACTTTC.

This clonotype has at least ten counts. The chain employs TRBV20-1 and TRBJ1-3; 9 nucleotides match TRBD1. The CDR3 is made up of 16 amino acids. The germline V gene has CDR1 DFQATT and CDR2 SNEGSKA (reference sequence). Germline trimming cut 5 bases from V and 0 bases from J; bases unmatched to any gene: 8. CDR3 sequence: CSAPRGQGNSGNTIYF. CDR3 sequence (DNA): TGCAGTGCTCCACGCGGACAGGGGAACTCTGGAAACACCATATATTTT.

At least ten counts were recorded for this clonotype. V and J are TRBV11-3 and TRBJ2-7; D tentatively fits TRBD1 or TRBD2 (5 bases each). Trimming pared 5 bases from V and 4 bases from J, leaving 18 bases between. Germline V gene lookup returns CDR1 SGHNT and CDR2 YENEEA. The CDR3 runs 15 residues. The CDR3 region has the DNA TGTGCCAGCAGCATCGGAACGGGACCCTTATACGAGCAGTACTTC. It translates to CASSIGTGPLYEQYF.

The rearrangement uses TRBV12-3 or TRBV12-4 and TRBJ2-2; TRBD1 might be the D (5 bases). The CDR3 extends over 14 amino acids. V was shortened by 6 bases and J by 6 bases, with 14 bases between the two germline ends. CDR3: CASRSRATAGELFF. CDR3 in DNA: TGTGCCAGCAGATCACGGGCGACAGCCGGGGAGCTGTTTTTT.

This clonotype was counted only a few times. The genes are TRBV11-2 and TRBJ2-5, with D tentatively TRBD1 (5 bases). The CDR3 is made up of 15 amino acids. V was cut by 5 bases and J by 2 bases, with 15 bases left in between. Germline-derived CDR1 and CDR2 are SGHAT and FQNNGV. The CDR3 protein is CASSLGAGRQETQYF. For the CDR3, the DNA is TGTGCCAGCAGCCTAGGGGCAGGGCGGCAAGAGACCCAGTACTTC.

This clonotype was counted many times. This chain joins TRBV2 and TRBJ2-3, with 8 nucleotides matching TRBD1. The V segment lost 6 bases and the J segment 3 bases; nucleotides outside the gene matches: 8. Germline-derived CDR1 and CDR2 are SNHLY and FYNNEI. CDR3 length: 15 residues. CDR3 sequence: CASRHQGARTDTQYF. The CDR3 DNA follows: TGTGCCAGCAGGCACCAGGGGGCGCGGACAGATACGCAGTATTTT. Using reference TRBV2 and TRBJ2-3 for the parts outside the CDR3, the full variable domain is EPEVTQTPSHQVTQMGQEVILRCVPISNHLYFYWYRQILGQKVEFLVSFYNNEISEKSEIFDDQFSVERPDGSNFTLKIRSTKLEDSAMYFCASRHQGARTDTQYFGPGTRLTVL.

The table lists this clonotype with a few counts. V and J are TRBV7-9 and TRBJ2-7; the D gene is possibly TRBD2 (5 bases). Trimming took off 4 bases at V and 0 bases at J, with 10 bases between the two ends. CDR1 SEHNR and CDR2 FQNEAQ come from the germline V gene (reference sequence). This CDR3 contains 14 residues. DNA of the CDR3: TGTGCCAGCAGCTACCAAGGGAGCTCCTACGAGCAGTACTTC. It yields the protein CASSYQGSSYEQYF.

In its sample, this clonotype was seen many times. The J gene is TRBJ2-1, the V gene TRBV20-1; 9 nucleotides align to TRBD2. The trim removed 1 base at V and 4 bases at J, leaving 5 bases unmatched. This CDR3 comprises 15 residues. Germline V gives CDR1 DFQATT, CDR2 SNEGSKA (reference sequence). In DNA form, the CDR3 reads TGCAGTGCTAGAGGGCGGGGGGGACGTTACAATGAGCAGTTCTTC. The encoded protein is CSARGRGGRYNEQFF.

This clonotype was picked up many times. The chain recombines TRBV20-1 with TRBJ2-5; D call uncertain. Trimming pared 1 base from V and 1 base from J, leaving 4 bases between. Germline V gene lookup returns CDR1 DFQATT and CDR2 SNEGSKA (reference sequence). The length of the CDR3 is 12 residues. CDR3 residues: CSARGSQETQYF. The DNA for the CDR3 is TGCAGTGCTAGAGGATCCCAAGAGACCCAGTACTTC.